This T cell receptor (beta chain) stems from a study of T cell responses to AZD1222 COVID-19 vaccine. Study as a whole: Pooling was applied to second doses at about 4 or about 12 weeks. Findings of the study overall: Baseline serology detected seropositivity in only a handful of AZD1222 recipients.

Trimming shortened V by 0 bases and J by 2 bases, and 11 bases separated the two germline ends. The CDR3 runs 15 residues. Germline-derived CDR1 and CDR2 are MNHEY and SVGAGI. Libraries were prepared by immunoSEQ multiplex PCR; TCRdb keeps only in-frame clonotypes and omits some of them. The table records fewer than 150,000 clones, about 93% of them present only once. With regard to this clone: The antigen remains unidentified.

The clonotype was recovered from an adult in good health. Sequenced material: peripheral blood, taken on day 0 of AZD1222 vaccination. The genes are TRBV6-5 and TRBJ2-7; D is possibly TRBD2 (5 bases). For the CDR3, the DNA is TGTGCCAGCAGTTACTCGAGGGCATCCCCCTACGAGCAGTACTTC. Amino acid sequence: CASSYSRASPYEQYF.